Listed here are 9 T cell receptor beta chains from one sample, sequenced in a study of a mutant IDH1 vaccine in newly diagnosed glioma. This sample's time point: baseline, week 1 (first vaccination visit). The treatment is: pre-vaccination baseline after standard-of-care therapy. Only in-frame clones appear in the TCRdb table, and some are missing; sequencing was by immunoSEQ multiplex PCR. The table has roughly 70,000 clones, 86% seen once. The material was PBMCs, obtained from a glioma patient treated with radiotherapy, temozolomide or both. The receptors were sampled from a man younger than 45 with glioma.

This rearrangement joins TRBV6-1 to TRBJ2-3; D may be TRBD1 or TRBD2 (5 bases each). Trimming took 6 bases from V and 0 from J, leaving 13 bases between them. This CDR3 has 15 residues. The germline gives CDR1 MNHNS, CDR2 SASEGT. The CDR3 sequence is CASRATGGSTDTQYF. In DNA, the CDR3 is TGTGCCAGCAGGGCTACTGGGGGAAGCACAGATACGCAGTATTTT.

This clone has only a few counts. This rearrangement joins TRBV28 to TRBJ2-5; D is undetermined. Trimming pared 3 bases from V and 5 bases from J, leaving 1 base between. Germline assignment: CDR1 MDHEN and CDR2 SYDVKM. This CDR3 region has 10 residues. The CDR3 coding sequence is TGTGCCAGCAGTTTTGAGACCCAGTACTTC. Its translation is CASSFETQYF.

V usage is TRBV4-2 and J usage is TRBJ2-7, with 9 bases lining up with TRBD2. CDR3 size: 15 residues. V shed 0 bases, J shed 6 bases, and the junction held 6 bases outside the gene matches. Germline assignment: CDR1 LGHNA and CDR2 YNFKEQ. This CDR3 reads CASSQEGTAGGEQYF. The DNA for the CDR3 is TGTGCCAGCAGCCAAGAAGGGACAGCGGGGGGCGAGCAGTACTTC.

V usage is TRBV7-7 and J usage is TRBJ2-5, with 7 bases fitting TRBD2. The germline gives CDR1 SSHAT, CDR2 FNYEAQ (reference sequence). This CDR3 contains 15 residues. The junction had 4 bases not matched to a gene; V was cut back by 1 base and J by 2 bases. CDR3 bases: TGTGCCAGCAGCTTAGTCGGCGGGGGACAAGAGACCCAGTACTTC. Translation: CASSLVGGGQETQYF.

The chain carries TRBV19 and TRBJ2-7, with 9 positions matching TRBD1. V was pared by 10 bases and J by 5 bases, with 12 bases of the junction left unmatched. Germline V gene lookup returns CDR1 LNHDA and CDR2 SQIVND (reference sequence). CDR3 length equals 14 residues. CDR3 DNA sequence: TGTGCCACCTCCCGACCGGGACAGGGAAACGAGCAGTACTTC. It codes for CATSRPGQGNEQYF.

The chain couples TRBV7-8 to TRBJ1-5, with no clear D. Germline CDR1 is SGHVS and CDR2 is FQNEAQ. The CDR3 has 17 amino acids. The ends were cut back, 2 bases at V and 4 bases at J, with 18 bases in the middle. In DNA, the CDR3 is TGTGCCAGCAGCTTAAAGTGGGTCCTGAATTGGAATCAGCCCCAGCATTTT. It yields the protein CASSLKWVLNWNQPQHF.

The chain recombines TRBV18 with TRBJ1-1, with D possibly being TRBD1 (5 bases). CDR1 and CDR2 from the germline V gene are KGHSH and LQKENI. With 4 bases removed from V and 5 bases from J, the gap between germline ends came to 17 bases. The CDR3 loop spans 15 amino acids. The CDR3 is CASSLTGTGGTEAFF. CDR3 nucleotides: TGTGCCAGCTCACTAACCGGGACGGGAGGGACTGAAGCTTTCTTT.

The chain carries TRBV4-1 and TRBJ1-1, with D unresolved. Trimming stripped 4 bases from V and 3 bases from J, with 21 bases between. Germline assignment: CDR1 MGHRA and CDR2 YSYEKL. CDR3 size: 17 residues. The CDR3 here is CASSPVSTPSPHTEAFF. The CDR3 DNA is TGCGCCAGCAGCCCAGTTTCCACGCCTAGCCCCCACACTGAAGCTTTCTTT.

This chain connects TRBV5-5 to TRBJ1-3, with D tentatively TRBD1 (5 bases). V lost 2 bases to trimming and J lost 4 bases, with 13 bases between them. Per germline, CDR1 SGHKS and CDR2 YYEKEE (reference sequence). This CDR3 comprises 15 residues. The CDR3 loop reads CASSFGTSGGNTIYF. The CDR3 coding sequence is TGTGCCAGCAGCTTTGGGACCTCCGGCGGAAACACCATATATTTT.